This T cell receptor (beta chain) is drawn from a study of cytomegalovirus exposure and HLA in healthy donors. General study points: Later analysis showed TCR association rates varying by HLA locus, highest for DRB1 and lowest for HLA-C. Earlier analysis found most TCR beta V segments productive about 87% or about 30% of the time.

Trimming cost V 6 bases and J 13 bases; bases outside gene matches: 9. Germline V gene sequence: CDR1 DFQATT, CDR2 SNEGSKA (reference sequence). There are 11 residues in the CDR3. To note about this clone: Its specificity is not known.

Researchers ran the PCR with 60 Vbeta and 13 Jbeta primers. The method was immunoSEQ multiplex PCR; TCRdb's version includes in-frame clones alone and lacks a portion of them. The sample carries more than 80,000 clones, approximately 74% recorded once. The sequenced material came from PBMCs. The chain employs TRBV20-1 and TRBJ2-7; 10 bases are shared with TRBD1. This receptor was identified in a woman in her 70s in good health and CMV-seropositive. CDR3 amino acids: CSASAGQGIYF. The DNA for the CDR3 is TGCAGTGCCTCGGCGGGACAGGGGATTTACTTC.